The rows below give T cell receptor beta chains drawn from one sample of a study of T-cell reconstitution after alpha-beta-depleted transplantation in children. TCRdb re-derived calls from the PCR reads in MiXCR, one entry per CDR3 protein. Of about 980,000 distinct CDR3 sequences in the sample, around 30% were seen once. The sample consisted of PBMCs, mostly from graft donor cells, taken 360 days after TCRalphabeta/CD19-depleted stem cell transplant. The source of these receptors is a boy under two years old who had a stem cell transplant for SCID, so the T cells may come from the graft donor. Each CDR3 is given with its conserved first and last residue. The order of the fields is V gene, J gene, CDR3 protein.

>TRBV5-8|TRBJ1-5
CASSRGEISNQPQHF
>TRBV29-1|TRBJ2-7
CSVERDRGSYEQYF
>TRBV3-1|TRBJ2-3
CASSPGLEPTDTQYF
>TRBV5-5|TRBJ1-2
CASSAYRDSAGYTF
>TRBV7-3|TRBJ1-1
CASSLVAGLEAFF
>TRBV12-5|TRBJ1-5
CASGFREDQPQHF
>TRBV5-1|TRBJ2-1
CASSLGLAGGHNEQFF
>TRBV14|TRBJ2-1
CASSGLAGGVGYNEQFF
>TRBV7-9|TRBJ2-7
CASSLRQGVSYEQYF
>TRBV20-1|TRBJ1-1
CSASSQANTEAFF
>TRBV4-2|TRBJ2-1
CASSQDRLAGIYNEQFF
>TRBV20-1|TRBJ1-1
CSAISGWTEAFF
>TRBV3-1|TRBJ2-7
CASSQEGGRYEQYF
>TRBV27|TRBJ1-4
CASSFGASMRKLFF
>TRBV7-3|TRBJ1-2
CASSFRAGQGEGATF
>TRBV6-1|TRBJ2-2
CASRPIVAGELFF
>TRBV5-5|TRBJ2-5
CASSLSVNIQETQYF
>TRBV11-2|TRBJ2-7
CASSFTTNSYEQYF
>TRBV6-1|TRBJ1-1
CASSYALMGEAFF
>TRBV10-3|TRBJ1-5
CAISPTGGVDQPQHF
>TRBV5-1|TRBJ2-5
CASSLGVTEEETQYF
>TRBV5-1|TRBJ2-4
CASSHHWDWGRDIQYF
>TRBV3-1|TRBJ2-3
CASSQLVDRPSSTDTQYF
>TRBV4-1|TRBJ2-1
CASSSTSGPRFNEQFF
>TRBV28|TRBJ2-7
CASSPFGQLEQYF
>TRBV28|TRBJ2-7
CASSPPGDRQNF
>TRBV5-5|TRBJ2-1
CASSSANTNEQFF
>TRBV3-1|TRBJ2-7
CASSQEGHEQYF
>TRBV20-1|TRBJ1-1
CSARVPLTEAFF
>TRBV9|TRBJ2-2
CASSDDTSRMIGELFF
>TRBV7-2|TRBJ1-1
CASSVSTPGRANTEAFF
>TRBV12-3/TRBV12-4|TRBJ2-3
CASSLGGQGAVPQYF
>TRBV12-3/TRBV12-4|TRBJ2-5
CASSLGGLSETQYF
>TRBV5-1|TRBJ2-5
CASSLGVTRLDQTQYF
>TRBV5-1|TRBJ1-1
CASSLSGAGPKVEAFF
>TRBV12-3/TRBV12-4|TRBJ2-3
CASSRFSNTQYF
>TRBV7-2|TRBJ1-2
CASSLVGQGGYTF
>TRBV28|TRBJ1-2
CASSSAGTDNYGYTF